Reported below is one TCR beta chain. These data are taken from a study of T cells expressing NK-cell markers. Reanalyzing the 5' RACE reads, TCRdb keeps one entry per CDR3 protein, without DNA. In all, the sample yields some 450,000 distinct CDR3 sequences. The CDR3 totals 13 residues. Germline V CDR1 and CDR2: DFQATT, SNEGSKA (reference sequence). V gene TRBV20-1 combines with J gene TRBJ2-3; TCRdb outputs TRBD2, but without DNA this stays unchecked. The TCR was taken from a woman between 18 and 70 years old in good health. The sequencing sample was made of blood T cells: a sorted CD56 or NKG2C T cell subset, CD4+ or CD8+ T cells, or bulk PBMC T cells (not recorded which). The CDR3 protein is CSAPVVGGGAQYF.